This T cell receptor (beta chain) was recovered during a study of blood T cells in healthy people across ages. Using a J-beta primer mix together with a sample-barcoded 5' primer, a second PCR was run for 7 to 11 cycles. A tag from a template-switch adaptor with 12 random nucleotides marked each cDNA molecule. TCRdb analysed the 5' RACE reads with MiXCR anew, one entry per CDR3 protein. The sample comprises some 1.5 million distinct CDR3 sequences, around 40% of which are singletons, and about 4.1% rests with the top ten. CDR3 length: 14 amino acids. V lost 2 bases and J lost 4, with 11 bases in between. CDR1 is MNHEY, CDR2 SMNVEV, per germline (reference sequence). Donors gave 9 to 10 milliliters of peripheral blood apiece.

Sequenced material: blood. V gene TRBV27 combines with J gene TRBJ1-2, with a weak D call TRBD1 (5 bases). The source is a woman aged 18-29 years in good health. DNA of the CDR3: TGTGCCAGCAGTTTAGCGGGGGAATTCTATGGCTACACCTTC. Its translation: CASSLAGEFYGYTF.